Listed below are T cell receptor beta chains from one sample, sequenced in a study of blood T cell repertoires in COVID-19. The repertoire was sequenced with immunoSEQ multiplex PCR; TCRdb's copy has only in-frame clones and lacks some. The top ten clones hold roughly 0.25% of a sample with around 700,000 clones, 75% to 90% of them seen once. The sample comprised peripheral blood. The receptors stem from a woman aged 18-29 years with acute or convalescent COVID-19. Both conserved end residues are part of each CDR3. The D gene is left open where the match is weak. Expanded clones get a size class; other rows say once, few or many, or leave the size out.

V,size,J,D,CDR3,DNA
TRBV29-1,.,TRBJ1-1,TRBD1,CSDQGVKAFF,TGCAGCGACCAGGGGGTTAAAGCTTTCTTT
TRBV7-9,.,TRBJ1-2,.,CASSLRSGGDYGYTF,TGTGCCAGCAGCTTAAGGTCAGGAGGGGACTATGGCTACACCTTC
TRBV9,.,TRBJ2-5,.,CASSARAEETQYF,TGTGCCAGCAGCGCCAGGGCCGAAGAGACCCAGTACTTC
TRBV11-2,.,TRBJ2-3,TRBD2,CASSVGGRLAGKYF,TGTGCCAGCAGCGTAGGGGGGAGACTAGCGGGGAAGTATTTT
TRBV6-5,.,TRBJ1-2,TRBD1,CASGDRGSHGYTF,TGTGCCAGCGGGGACAGGGGGTCACATGGCTACACCTTC
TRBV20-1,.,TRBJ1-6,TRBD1,CSASFRGLNNSPLHF,TGCAGTGCTAGTTTCAGGGGGCTCAATAATTCACCCCTCCACTTT
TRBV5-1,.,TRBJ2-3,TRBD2,CASSIQAGGYTQYF,TGCGCCAGCAGCATCCAAGCGGGGGGGTATACGCAGTATTTT
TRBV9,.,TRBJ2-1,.,CASRSDGMGYNEQFF,TGTGCCAGCAGATCCGACGGGATGGGCTACAATGAGCAGTTCTTC
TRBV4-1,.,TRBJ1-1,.,CASSQEQENTEAFF,TGCGCCAGCAGCCAAGAACAGGAGAACACTGAAGCTTTCTTT
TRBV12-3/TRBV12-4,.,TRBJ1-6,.,CASRPNYNSPLHF,TGTGCCAGCAGGCCTAACTATAATTCACCCCTCCACTTT
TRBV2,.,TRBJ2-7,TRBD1,CASSKPGQASYEQYF,TGTGCCAGCAGTAAACCGGGACAGGCCTCCTACGAGCAGTACTTC
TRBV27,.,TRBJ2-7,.,CASSLGQTYEQYF,TGTGCCAGCAGTTTAGGCCAGACCTACGAGCAGTACTTC
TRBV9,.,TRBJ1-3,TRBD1,CASSERTGAGNTIYF,TGTGCCAGCAGCGAAAGGACAGGGGCTGGAAACACCATATATTTT
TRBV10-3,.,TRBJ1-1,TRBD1,CAISAGQGDTEAFF,TGTGCCATCAGCGCGGGACAGGGGGACACTGAAGCTTTCTTT
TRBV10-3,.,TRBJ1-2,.,CAISESSGTAPRGYTF,TGTGCCATCAGTGAGTCGAGCGGGACGGCCCCCCGAGGCTACACCTTC
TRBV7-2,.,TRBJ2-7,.,CASSLVQPYEQYF,TGTGCCAGCAGCTTAGTACAGCCCTACGAGCAGTACTTC
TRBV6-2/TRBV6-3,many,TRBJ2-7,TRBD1,CASSYSTGGYEQYF,TGTGCCAGCAGTTACTCGACAGGGGGCTACGAGCAGTACTTC
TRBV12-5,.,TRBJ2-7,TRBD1,CASGLAPGTVSYEQYF,TGTGCTAGTGGTTTGGCCCCCGGGACAGTCTCCTACGAGCAGTACTTC
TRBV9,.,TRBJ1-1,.,CASSVYSENTEAFF,TGTGCCAGCAGCGTTTATTCAGAGAACACTGAAGCTTTCTTT
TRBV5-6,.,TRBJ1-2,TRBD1,CASGSTGIYGYTF,TGTGCCAGCGGATCGACAGGGATCTATGGCTACACCTTC
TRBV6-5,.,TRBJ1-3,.,CASSYGRVGNTIYF,TGTGCCAGCAGTTACGGGCGGGTCGGAAACACCATATATTTT
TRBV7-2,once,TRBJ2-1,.,CASKVGGASYNEQFF,TGTGCCAGCAAGGTAGGGGGGGCCTCCTACAATGAGCAGTTCTTC
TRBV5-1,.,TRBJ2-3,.,CASRSQGEVGTDTQYF,TGCGCCAGCAGGAGTCAAGGGGAAGTGGGCACAGATACGCAGTATTTT
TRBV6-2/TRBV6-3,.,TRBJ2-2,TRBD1,CASSVDRGGYTGELFF,TGTGCCAGCAGTGTGGACAGGGGGGGTTACACCGGGGAGCTGTTTTTT
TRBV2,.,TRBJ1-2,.,CASSEPRNYGYTF,TGTGCCAGCAGTGAGCCTCGGAACTATGGCTACACCTTC
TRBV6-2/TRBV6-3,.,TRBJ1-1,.,CASSPPPDYLWTEAFF,TGTGCCAGCAGTCCCCCGCCAGACTATTTGTGGACTGAAGCTTTCTTT
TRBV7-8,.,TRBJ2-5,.,CASSLEDRQETQYF,TGTGCCAGCAGCCTAGAGGACAGACAAGAGACCCAGTACTTC
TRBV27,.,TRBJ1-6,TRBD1,CASSLSGNRGSSPLHF,TGTGCCAGCAGTTTATCGGGGAACAGGGGATCGTCACCCCTCCACTTT
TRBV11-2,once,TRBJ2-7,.,CASSLGWETREQYF,TGTGCCAGCAGCTTAGGGTGGGAGACCCGGGAGCAGTACTTC
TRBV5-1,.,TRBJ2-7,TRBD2,CASSAGLAGVPLYEQYF,TGCGCCAGCAGCGCCGGACTAGCGGGGGTGCCCCTCTACGAGCAGTACTTC
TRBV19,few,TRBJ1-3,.,CASTQIPGNTIYF,TGTGCCAGTACGCAGATACCTGGAAACACCATATATTTT
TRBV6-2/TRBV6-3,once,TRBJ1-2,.,CASSYRTPYGYTF,TGTGCCAGCAGTTACCGGACACCTTATGGCTACACCTTC
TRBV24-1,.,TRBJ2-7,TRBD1,CATSDTGAGYEQYF,TGTGCCACCAGTGATACAGGGGCCGGCTACGAGCAGTACTTC
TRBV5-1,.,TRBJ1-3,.,CASSDTSGGTIYF,TGCGCCAGCAGCGACACTTCGGGGGGCACCATATATTTT
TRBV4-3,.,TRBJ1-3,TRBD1,CASSQERPGTAGNTIYF,TGCGCCAGCAGCCAAGAAAGGCCCGGGACAGCTGGAAACACCATATATTTT
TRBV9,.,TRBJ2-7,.,CASSVDAEWIYEQYF,TGTGCCAGCAGCGTGGATGCGGAATGGATCTACGAGCAGTACTTC
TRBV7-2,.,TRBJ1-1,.,CASSLGGVHSTEAFF,TGTGCCAGCAGCTTAGGAGGAGTGCATAGCACTGAAGCTTTCTTT
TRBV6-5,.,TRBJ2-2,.,CASRPYRSTGELFF,TGTGCCAGCAGGCCCTACAGGTCCACCGGGGAGCTGTTTTTT
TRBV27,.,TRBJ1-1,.,CASSLLATHGVTEAFF,TGTGCCAGCAGTTTATTAGCCACCCACGGGGTCACTGAAGCTTTCTTT
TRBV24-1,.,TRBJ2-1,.,CATSAGGAYNEQFF,TGTGCCACCAGTGCTGGGGGGGCTTACAATGAGCAGTTCTTC
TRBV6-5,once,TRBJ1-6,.,CASKQRGGANSPLHF,TGTGCCAGCAAACAAAGAGGAGGGGCGAATTCACCCCTCCACTTT
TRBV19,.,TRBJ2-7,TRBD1,CATPTLQGAYEQYF,TGTGCCACCCCGACCCTCCAGGGGGCCTACGAGCAGTACTTC
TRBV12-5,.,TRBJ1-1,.,CASGLGQLLTEAFF,TGTGCTAGTGGGTTAGGACAGTTACTCACTGAAGCTTTCTTT
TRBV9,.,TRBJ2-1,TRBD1,CASSSRTGNDEQFF,TGTGCCAGCAGCTCCAGGACAGGGAACGATGAGCAGTTCTTC
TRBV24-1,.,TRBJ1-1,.,CATSGEGHTEAFF,TGTGCCACCAGTGGGGAGGGCCACACTGAAGCTTTCTTT
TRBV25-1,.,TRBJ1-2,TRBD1,CASSESGQGAGYTF,TGTGCCAGCAGTGAATCGGGACAGGGCGCTGGCTACACCTTC
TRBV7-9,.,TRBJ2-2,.,CASTAVGGVGTGELFF,TGTGCCAGCACCGCGGTCGGCGGGGTGGGCACCGGGGAGCTGTTTTTT
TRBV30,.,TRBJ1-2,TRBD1,CAWSYGTGGDYGYTF,TGTGCCTGGAGTTATGGGACAGGGGGCGACTATGGCTACACCTTC
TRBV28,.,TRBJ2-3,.,CASSSADTQYF,TGTGCCAGCAGTTCCGCGGATACGCAGTATTTT
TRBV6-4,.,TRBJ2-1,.,CASGGLPEQFF,TGTGCCAGCGGAGGTCTTCCGGAGCAGTTCTTC